These 15 T cell receptor beta chains came from one sample sequenced in a study of cytomegalovirus exposure and HLA in healthy donors. Researchers ran the PCR with 60 Vbeta and 13 Jbeta primers. The method was immunoSEQ multiplex PCR; TCRdb's version includes in-frame clones alone and lacks a portion of them. The repertoire holds around 53,000 clones, with roughly four fifths as singletons. Sequencing was performed on PBMCs. The receptors come from a man aged 25-40 years in good health and CMV-seronegative.

This chain joins TRBV19 and TRBJ1-1, with 9 bases fitting TRBD1. CDR1 is LNHDA, CDR2 SQIVND, per germline (reference sequence). The CDR3 runs to 14 residues. The V segment lost 6 bases and the J segment 1 base; nucleotides outside the gene matches: 3. CDR3 bases: TGTGCCAGTAGGAGGGACAGGGCGAACACTGAAGCTTTCTTT. Translation: CASRRDRANTEAFF.

V and J are TRBV6-1 and TRBJ2-2, with 7 bases fitting TRBD1. Germline CDR1 MNHNS, CDR2 SASEGT. The trim removed 4 bases at V and 5 bases at J, leaving 7 bases unmatched. The CDR3 is made up of 15 amino acids. For the CDR3, the DNA is TGTGCCAGCAGTGCCCCGGGACAGCCTACCGGGGAGCTGTTTTTT. Its translation: CASSAPGQPTGELFF.

V gene TRBV6-5 combines with J gene TRBJ2-5; possible D gene TRBD2, 6 bases. CDR1 and CDR2 (germline): MNHEY, SVGAGI. Trimming shortened V by 6 bases and J by 1 base, and 15 bases separated the two germline ends. There are 15 residues in the CDR3. CDR3 nucleotide sequence: TGTGCCAGCAGGAGGAATGGCGGGACCCAAGAGACCCAGTACTTC. It translates to CASRRNGGTQETQYF.

V usage is TRBV2 and J usage is TRBJ2-1; 11 bases fit TRBD2. Trimming cost V 1 base and J 7 bases; bases outside gene matches: 3. CDR1 SNHLY and CDR2 FYNNEI come from the germline V gene. This CDR3 comprises 15 residues. CDR3 DNA sequence: TGTGCCAGCAGTGAAGTTTCTAGCGGGGGGAATGAGCAGTTCTTC. Amino acids: CASSEVSSGGNEQFF.

A few counts support this clone. The chain employs TRBV7-3 and TRBJ2-5; no reliable D call. Germline values: CDR1 SGHTA, CDR2 FQGTGA. Trimming took 1 base from V and 1 from J, leaving 7 bases between them. There are 14 residues in the CDR3. The CDR3 sequence is CASSLNGLQETQYF. The CDR3 coding sequence is TGTGCCAGCAGCTTAAATGGCCTCCAAGAGACCCAGTACTTC.

The J gene is TRBJ1-1, the V gene TRBV11-1; D is uncertain. Trimming took off 2 bases at V and 1 base at J, with 5 bases between the two ends. Germline V gene lookup returns CDR1 SGHAT and CDR2 FQDESV (reference sequence). This CDR3 has 13 amino acids. The CDR3: CASSLRENTEAFF. CDR3 in DNA: TGTGCCAGCAGCTTAAGAGAGAACACTGAAGCTTTCTTT.

CDR3 DNA sequence: TGTGCCAGCAGTTACTCGGGGACTACATACGAGCAGTACTTC. This encodes CASSYSGTTYEQYF. The chain is built from TRBV6-5 and TRBJ2-7; TRBD2 aligns across 7 bases. The CDR3 covers 14 residues. In germline, CDR1 is MNHEY, CDR2 SVGAGI. V lost 0 bases and J lost 4; bases outside the gene matches: 3.

V gene TRBV19 combines with J gene TRBJ2-1; D unclear. The germline CDR1 and CDR2 sequences are LNHDA and SQIVND (reference sequence). This CDR3 comprises 14 residues. Trimming took 0 bases from V and 3 from J, leaving 6 bases between them. CDR3 protein: CASSIEHHYNEQFF. CDR3 coding DNA: TGTGCCAGTAGTATAGAACACCACTACAATGAGCAGTTCTTC.

V gene TRBV29-1 combines with J gene TRBJ2-3; D perhaps matches TRBD2 (6 bases). V was cut by 6 bases and J by 4 bases, with 14 bases left in between. The CDR3 totals 13 residues. Germline V CDR1 and CDR2: SQVTM, ANQGSEA. Here the CDR3 DNA reads TGCAGCGTGCCGGGGGTAGGTGCAGATACGCAGTATTTT. This encodes CSVPGVGADTQYF.

The sample holds one count of this clone. The chain combines TRBV25-1 with TRBJ2-7, with D tentatively TRBD1 (6 bases). Germline loops: CDR1 MGHDK, CDR2 SYGVNS. The V and J ends lost 1 base and 2 bases respectively, with 12 bases between them. This CDR3 has 15 amino acids. CDR3 DNA sequence: TGTGCCAGCAGTGAATTTGGGGGCCTAACCTACGAGCAGTACTTC. It codes for CASSEFGGLTYEQYF.

This sequence joins TRBV25-1 and TRBJ1-4; 9 bases line up with TRBD1. The V and J ends lost 3 bases and 6 bases, in that order; junction bases with no gene match: 2. This CDR3 comprises 14 residues. CDR1 is MGHDK and CDR2 is SYGVNS in the germline V gene. The chain's CDR3 is CASSDDRGDEKLFF. The DNA of the CDR3 is TGTGCCAGCAGTGACGACAGGGGGGATGAAAAACTGTTTTTT.

The chain carries TRBV11-3 and TRBJ1-5, with unresolved D. The V end lost 3 bases, the J end lost 5 bases, and 8 bases lay between the germline ends. This CDR3 is 13 amino acids long. Germline V lookup: CDR1 SGHNT, CDR2 YENEEA. CDR3 coding DNA: TGTGCCAGCAGCTTTGGCAGGTATCAGCCCCAGCATTTT. Protein product: CASSFGRYQPQHF.

CDR3 protein: CASSVQYQETQYF. CDR3 nucleotides: TGTGCCAGCAGCGTACAGTACCAAGAGACCCAGTACTTC. This chain uses TRBV5-6 with TRBJ2-5; unclear D gene. CDR3 size: 13 residues. V was pared by 4 bases and J by 0 bases, with 7 bases between. Germline V gene lookup returns CDR1 SGHDT and CDR2 YYEEEE. Full variable domain (rest looked up from reference TRBV5-6 and TRBJ2-5): DAGVTQSPTHLIKTRGQQVTLRCSPKSGHDTVSWYQQALGQGPQFIFQYYEEEERQRGNFPDRFSGHQFPNYSSELNVNALLLGDSALYLCASSVQYQETQYFGPGTRLLVL.

The rearrangement joins TRBV6-5 to TRBJ1-1; D perhaps matches TRBD1 (5 bases). Looked up from germline, CDR1 is MNHEY and CDR2 is SVGAGI. This CDR3 contains 15 residues. Trimming pared 0 bases from V and 5 bases from J, leaving 13 bases between. The chain's CDR3 is CASSYSWAGTTEAFF. CDR3 coding DNA: TGTGCCAGCAGTTACTCGTGGGCGGGGACTACTGAAGCTTTCTTT.

The rearrangement uses TRBV19 and TRBJ2-1, with TRBD1 identical over 11 bases. The germline V gene encodes CDR1 LNHDA and CDR2 SQIVND (reference sequence). CDR3 length equals 17 residues. Trimming took 0 bases from V and 4 from J; bases not matched to a gene: 5. The CDR3 bases are TGTGCCAGTAGTATAGAGACCGGGACAGGGGGTTACAATGAGCAGTTCTTC. It encodes CASSIETGTGGYNEQFF. Complete variable domain (other parts from reference TRBV19 and TRBJ2-1): DGGITQSPKYLFRKEGQNVTLSCEQNLNHDAMYWYRQDPGQGLRLIYYSQIVNDFQKGDIAEGYSVSREKKESFPLTVTSAQKNPTAFYLCASSIETGTGGYNEQFFGPGTRLTVL.